The T cell receptor beta chain under discussion was sequenced for a study of T cells in Graves' hyperthyroidism and ophthalmopathy (dated by TCRdb to about 2019). Describing the broader study: Peripheral blood samples were taken at initial diagnosis, before any treatment was given. A discovery cohort of about a hundred patients, fewer than 50 with Graves' ophthalmopathy and fewer than 65 with stable Graves' hyperthyroidism, was used to find distinguishing TCR V-J signatures. Prospective prediction of ophthalmopathy was tested in an independent validation cohort consisting of under 20 hyperthyroidism patients and approximately 16 patients who later progressed to ophthalmopathy. The roughly 100 discovery patients were divided at random into training and test sets in a 7:3 ratio. In roughly six Graves' hyperthyroidism patients, the study also compared T-cell repertoires from thyroid tissue with T-cell repertoires from blood. After sampling, hyperthyroidism patients received methimazole starting at 30 mg daily, and ophthalmopathy patients received high-dose intravenous methylprednisolone. The paper describes TCR Vbeta CDR3 sequencing of about 140 peripheral blood samples, made up of 43 ophthalmopathy patients, roughly 75 hyperthyroidism patients and roughly 17 progressor patients.

The paper's findings and limits, for the study overall: Ophthalmopathy was separated from stable hyperthyroidism by a 13 V-J signature model, with about 88% sensitivity and about 81% specificity obtained in cross-validation and 80%/75% obtained in testing. Most expanded thyroid clonotypes (frequency above 0.001) were also found in blood, which suggests that blood repertoires may mirror thyroid immune responses. In validation, the model predicted progression to ophthalmopathy a median of around 6.5 months before onset, with about 71% sensitivity and 72.22% specificity. Sample size was not statistically predetermined, and blinding of investigators to group allocation was not performed.

With regard to this clonotype: The target of this receptor is not known. The record has no base qualities; no much larger clone is one base away.

Ophthalmopathy patients had moderately to severely active disease, with a Clinical Activity Score of 3 or more, a NOSPECS grade of 4 or more, and a disease duration of less than 3 months. Any patient with an uncontrolled infection, another autoimmune disease, pregnancy or lactation was excluded. Diagnoses were established on the basis of clinical symptoms, serum thyroxine and TRAb, thyroid ultrasound, and orbital computed tomography. Ficoll-Paque density gradient centrifugation was used to isolate PBMCs from 8 to 10 ml of fresh peripheral blood. Trizol reagent was used to extract total RNA, and RNA quality was then checked on an Agilent 2100 Bioanalyzer. The TCR beta CDR3 regions were amplified from the RNA transcripts. The TCR CDR3 was subjected to a first round of RT-PCR using the HTBI primer set and the Qiagen OneStep RT-PCR kit. Libraries were constructed in a second round of multiplex PCR, after which size selection and purification were performed. Paired-end sequencing of the libraries was performed with 100 bp reads on an Illumina HiSeq2000. In the paper's pipeline: SOAPnuke was used to process the raw data, with reads discarded if the reads contained adapters or uncalled bases, had a mean Phred below 15, or lacked an exact constant-primer or identifier match. COPE v1.2.5 was used to merge the high-quality paired reads, and each unique nucleotide sequence was defined as a clonotype. MiTCR v1.1 was used to align the clonotypes against IMGT TRBV, TRBD and TRBJ reference segments. Analysis was restricted to V-J combinations with a frequency above 0.0001, which covered about 99% of repertoires. A TCS score was defined as the ratio of F50 (clonal expansion) to E x V (chaos), with BLOSUM62-based TCRdist applied between CDR3 peptides within each V-J. Welch's t-statistics and random forest reduced around 520 V-J features to 13, which were used in a naive Bayes classifier (R e1071). The public reads were reprocessed in TCRdb via fastp at Q25 and MiXCR, keeping in-frame beta chains. Records with the same CDR3 protein are collapsed into one entry carrying the most frequent genes and DNA. TCRdb's processing, not the authors', yielded these V and J calls. The sample data list 530,000 or so distinct CDR3 sequences, and roughly 17% of these were observed just once. The top ten hold around 17% of the sample.

The CDR3 holds 18 amino acids from the cysteine to the phenylalanine. The DNA shown is the 54-base CDR3, in frame from base 1. The germline V gene gives CDR1 as SGHRS and CDR2 as YFSETQ. Relative to germline, V is missing 3 bases and J is missing 0 bases, with 6 bases of the junction outside any gene match. This receptor was taken from a woman between 18 and 29 years old with Graves' ophthalmopathy. Sequenced: blood. The rearranged segments are TRBV5-1 and TRBJ2-2, and 12 bases in between align with TRBD2. The base sequence is TGCGCCAGCAGCTATCTAGCGGGAGGGGACCCGAACACCGGGGAGCTGTTTTTT. Translated, it gives CASSYLAGGDPNTGELFF.